The rows below give T cell receptor beta chains drawn from one sample of a study of neoadjuvant nivolumab and ipilimumab in lung cancer. Repertoires were generated with immunoSEQ multiplex PCR, while TCRdb's copy carries only in-frame clones and drops some. The table includes approximately 31,000 clones, around 90% detected once. The sample in question was peripheral blood, obtained after neoadjuvant nivolumab, alone or with ipilimumab, at or shortly before surgery. The receptor source for this set is an adult with non-small cell lung cancer. Both conserved end residues are part of each CDR3. The order of the fields is J gene, clone size, D gene, V gene, CDR3 protein, CDR3 DNA. A D gene is named only where the DNA matches it firmly. A clone size is listed for some rows: how often the clone was seen (once, few, many), or a class if it is expanded.

j_call: TRBJ1-5; clone_size: NA; d_call: NA; v_call: TRBV4-1; cdr3_aa: CASSQVPPNQPQHF; cdr3_nt: TGCGCCAGCAGCCAAGTGCCTCCCAATCAGCCCCAGCATTTT
j_call: TRBJ1-1; clone_size: NA; d_call: NA; v_call: TRBV7-9; cdr3_aa: CASSLRPLGATEAFF; cdr3_nt: TGTGCCAGCAGCCTCCGCCCTCTCGGGGCCACTGAAGCTTTCTTT
j_call: TRBJ2-7; clone_size: NA; d_call: NA; v_call: TRBV7-8; cdr3_aa: CASSFEHEQYF; cdr3_nt: TGTGCCAGCAGCTTCGAGCACGAGCAGTACTTC
j_call: TRBJ2-7; clone_size: NA; d_call: NA; v_call: TRBV10-3; cdr3_aa: CAISESRLAFDEQYF; cdr3_nt: TGTGCCATCAGTGAGTCGAGGCTAGCTTTCGACGAGCAGTACTTC
j_call: TRBJ2-3; clone_size: NA; d_call: TRBD1; v_call: TRBV20-1; cdr3_aa: CSTGDTDTQYF; cdr3_nt: TGCAGTACAGGGGATACAGATACGCAGTATTTT
j_call: TRBJ2-5; clone_size: NA; d_call: NA; v_call: TRBV25-1; cdr3_aa: CASSGRQRVRETQYF; cdr3_nt: TGTGCCAGCAGTGGTCGACAGCGCGTTAGGGAGACCCAGTACTTC
j_call: TRBJ1-1; clone_size: once; d_call: NA; v_call: TRBV29-1; cdr3_aa: CSVQGNTEAFF; cdr3_nt: TGCAGCGTACAGGGAAACACTGAAGCTTTCTTT
j_call: TRBJ1-5; clone_size: NA; d_call: TRBD1; v_call: TRBV11-2; cdr3_aa: CASSLEGGVNQPQHF; cdr3_nt: TGTGCCAGCAGCTTAGAAGGGGGCGTCAATCAGCCCCAGCATTTT
j_call: TRBJ2-7; clone_size: NA; d_call: TRBD2; v_call: TRBV6-4; cdr3_aa: CASSDTHAGGKYEQYF; cdr3_nt: TGTGCCAGCAGTGACACTCACGCGGGGGGCAAATACGAGCAGTACTTC
j_call: TRBJ2-6; clone_size: NA; d_call: NA; v_call: TRBV6-1; cdr3_aa: CASGFFGSGANVLTF; cdr3_nt: TGTGCCAGCGGTTTTTTCGGCTCTGGGGCCAACGTCCTGACTTTC
j_call: TRBJ2-7; clone_size: NA; d_call: TRBD2; v_call: TRBV11-2; cdr3_aa: CASTIRGTSANRTYEQYF; cdr3_nt: TGTGCCAGCACTATAAGAGGGACTAGCGCCAACCGTACCTACGAGCAGTACTTC
j_call: TRBJ2-5; clone_size: NA; d_call: TRBD2; v_call: TRBV14; cdr3_aa: CASSQEAGGPQETQYF; cdr3_nt: TGTGCCAGCAGCCAAGAAGCGGGAGGCCCCCAAGAGACCCAGTACTTC
j_call: TRBJ2-7; clone_size: NA; d_call: TRBD1; v_call: TRBV29-1; cdr3_aa: CSVGQGASSHEQYF; cdr3_nt: TGCAGCGTTGGTCAGGGGGCGAGTAGCCACGAGCAGTACTTC
j_call: TRBJ2-3; clone_size: NA; d_call: NA; v_call: TRBV5-1; cdr3_aa: CASSLQGDWTDTQYF; cdr3_nt: TGCGCCAGCAGCTTACAGGGCGATTGGACAGATACGCAGTATTTT
j_call: TRBJ2-1; clone_size: NA; d_call: NA; v_call: TRBV6-1; cdr3_aa: CASSDLKGFRTNEQFF; cdr3_nt: TGTGCCAGCAGTGACCTTAAAGGGTTTAGGACCAATGAGCAGTTCTTC
j_call: TRBJ2-1; clone_size: NA; d_call: TRBD2; v_call: TRBV28; cdr3_aa: CASSSLAGDSYNEQFF; cdr3_nt: TGTGCCAGCAGTTCTCTAGCGGGAGATTCCTACAATGAGCAGTTCTTC
j_call: TRBJ1-1; clone_size: NA; d_call: NA; v_call: TRBV6-1; cdr3_aa: CASSARGEGEAFF; cdr3_nt: TGTGCCAGCAGTGCCAGGGGAGAAGGTGAAGCTTTCTTT